Sequencing of this TCR beta chain was carried out in a study of sequential checkpoint blockade in melanoma. Study as a whole: Arm A got nivolumab then ipilimumab; arm B the reverse, 1:1.

The treatment: randomized to nivolumab then ipilimumab (arm A) or the reverse (arm B). DNA-damaging chemotherapy had not been given to any patient beforehand. TCRdb keeps only in-frame clones here, not all; method: immunoSEQ multiplex PCR. The table shows about 9,900 clones, with 71% occurring only once. Sequences were derived from CD8+ T cells sorted from blood (inferred from file names), sampled from a patient given nivolumab and ipilimumab in sequence. The sequence was obtained from a human donor with melanoma.

The CDR3 spells CASSLEREGPITDTQYF. DNA for the CDR3: TGCGCCAGCAGCTTGGAGCGGGAGGGCCCAATCACAGATACGCAGTATTTT. The rearrangement uses TRBV5-1 and TRBJ2-3, with 10 bases identical to TRBD2. CDR1 is SGHRS and CDR2 is YFSETQ in the germline V gene. The CDR3 totals 17 residues. Trimming at V came to 0 bases and at J to 2 bases, leaving 6 bases not matched to a gene.